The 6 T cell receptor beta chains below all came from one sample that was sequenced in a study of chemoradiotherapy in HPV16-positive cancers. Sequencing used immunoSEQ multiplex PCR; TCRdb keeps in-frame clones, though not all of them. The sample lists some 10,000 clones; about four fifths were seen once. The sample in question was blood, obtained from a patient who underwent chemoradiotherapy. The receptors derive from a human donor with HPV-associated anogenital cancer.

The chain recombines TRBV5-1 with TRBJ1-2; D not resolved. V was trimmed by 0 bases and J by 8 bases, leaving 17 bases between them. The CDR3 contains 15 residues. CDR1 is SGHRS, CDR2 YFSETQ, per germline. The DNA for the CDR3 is TGCGCCAGCAGCTTGGGGGCAGCCGGAGTTGAGGGCTACACCTTC. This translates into CASSLGAAGVEGYTF. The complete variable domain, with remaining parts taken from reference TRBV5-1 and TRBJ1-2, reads KAGVTQTPRYLIKTRGQQVTLSCSPISGHRSVSWYQQTPGQGLQFLFEYFSETQRNKGNFPGRFSGRQFSNSRSEMNVSTLELGDSALYLCASSLGAAGVEGYTFGSGTRLTVV.

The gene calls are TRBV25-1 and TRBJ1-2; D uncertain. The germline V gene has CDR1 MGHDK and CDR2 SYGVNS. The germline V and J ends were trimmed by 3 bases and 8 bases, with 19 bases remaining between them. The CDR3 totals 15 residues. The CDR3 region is CASSDVGPPPTGYTF. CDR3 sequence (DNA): TGTGCCAGCAGTGATGTAGGACCGCCGCCTACAGGCTACACCTTC.

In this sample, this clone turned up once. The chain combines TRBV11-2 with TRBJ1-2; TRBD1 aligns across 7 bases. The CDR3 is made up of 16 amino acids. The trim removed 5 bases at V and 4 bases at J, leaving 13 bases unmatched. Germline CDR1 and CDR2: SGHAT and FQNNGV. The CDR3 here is CASSLPNAQGGYGYTF. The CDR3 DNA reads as TGTGCCAGCAGCCTACCAAACGCCCAGGGGGGCTATGGCTACACCTTC.

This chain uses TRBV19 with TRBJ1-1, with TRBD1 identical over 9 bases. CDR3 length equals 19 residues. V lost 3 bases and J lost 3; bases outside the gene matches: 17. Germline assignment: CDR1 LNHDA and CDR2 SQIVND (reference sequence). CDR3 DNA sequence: TGTGCCAGTAGTATCCAAACGGACAGGGGACTACCAAATCACACTGAAGCTTTCTTT. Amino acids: CASSIQTDRGLPNHTEAFF. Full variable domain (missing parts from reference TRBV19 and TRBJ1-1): DGGITQSPKYLFRKEGQNVTLSCEQNLNHDAMYWYRQDPGQGLRLIYYSQIVNDFQKGDIAEGYSVSREKKESFPLTVTSAQKNPTAFYLCASSIQTDRGLPNHTEAFFGQGTRLTVV.

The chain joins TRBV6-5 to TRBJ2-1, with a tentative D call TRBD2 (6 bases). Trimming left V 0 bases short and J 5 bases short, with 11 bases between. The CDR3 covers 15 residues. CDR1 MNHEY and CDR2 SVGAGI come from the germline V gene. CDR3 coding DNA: TGTGCCAGCAGTTACTCCCTGTTAGCGGACAATGAGCAGTTCTTC. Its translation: CASSYSLLADNEQFF.

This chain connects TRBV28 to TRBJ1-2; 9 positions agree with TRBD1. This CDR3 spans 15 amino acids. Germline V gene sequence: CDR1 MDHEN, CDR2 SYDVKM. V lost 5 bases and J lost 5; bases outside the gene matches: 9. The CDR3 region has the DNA TGTGCCAGCAGTCGCGTTGGGACAGGGTGGTATGGCTACACCTTC. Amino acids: CASSRVGTGWYGYTF.